The present entry profiles one T cell receptor beta chain with its context. This clonotype was detected ten times or more. The clone's antigen remains unknown. The input lacks base qualities; no much larger clone sits a single base away. The sample's treatment or condition, from its label and the paper: PENTA 11 planned treatment interruption arm or continuous ART arm. The participants were children from the United Kingdom between 2 and 15 years old who had been on ART with at least three drugs for 24 weeks or longer. Cryopreserved PBMCs containing at least 5 million viable cells were required, and four candidate patients were excluded because of low viable PBMC yield. Using a FACSAria III cell sorter, naive CD4+ CD45RA+ CD45RO- T cells were FACS-sorted out of thawed PBMCs. The sorted cells were fixed, and RNA was then extracted with the RNeasy FFPE kit and afterward with the RNeasy Micro kit. This sample was included in a study of HIV-infected children after antiretroviral therapy interruption (dated by TCRdb to the late 2010s). The study in broad terms: All eight included children had a CD4+ count above 500 and a viral load below 50 copies/ml, with four on planned treatment interruption and four on continuous treatment. The interruption group had a median age of roughly 8.9 years, and the continuous treatment group had a median age of around 8 years. Exposure to EBV and CMV had been recorded for most participating children. For the interruption arm, samples were taken at week 0, at week 12, at the end of interruption (week 24 or 48), and roughly 3 years after the study ended. In the continuous-treatment arm, samples from corresponding weeks 0, 48 and 150 were analyzed. Alongside measurements of thymic output, the study compared TCR repertoires of children on planned treatment interruption with TCR repertoires of children on continuous antiretroviral treatment. Paper-wide results and their limitations: The sorted CD45RA+ naive cells might contain minor non-naive CD45RA+ populations, such as EMRA or stem memory cells. The small number of patients is a limitation, and caution is needed when interpreting the data. For naive CD4+ repertoires of PTI patients, CDR3 sharing between time points dropped once interruption began, while many sequences were shared between the end of interruption and 3 years later. The naive CD4+ Gini coefficient rose by the end of treatment interruption, suggesting clonal expansion, and returned to baseline by 3 years.

CDR1 and CDR2, per the germline V gene, are MDHEN and SYDVKM. Taken from cysteine to phenylalanine, the CDR3 has 20 residues. The entry retains the CDR3 DNA only, 60 bases that are in frame from base 1. V and J lose 3 bases and 0 bases, and a span of 24 bases separates them. Receptors were amplified or captured by 3' RACE. TCR libraries were constructed from RNA with a 3' RACE protocol that used unique molecular identifiers to correct for PCR amplification bias. As many as 12 amplicon libraries were pooled and then sequenced on an Illumina MiSeq using v2 2x250 paired-end chemistry. The paper's processing steps were these. Reads were processed with Decombinator for assignment of V and J genes and CDR3, and barcode-based correction of errors and PCR bias was applied. Repertoires were subsampled to equal depth before Gini coefficient calculation using the R ineq package. GLIPH, Hamming distance and a shared triplet metric were used to assess CDR3 similarity. Starting from the raw public reads, TCRdb applied fastp trimming at Q25, assembled clones with MiXCR and retained in-frame beta chains. Rows merge per CDR3 protein into single entries with the most common DNA and genes. In this record, the V and J calls reflect TCRdb's handling and not the investigators' own analysis. The sample data list fewer than 20,000 distinct CDR3 sequences, and 3.4% of these were observed just once. The ten largest clones capture approximately 5.4% of the sample.

This clonotype originated in a child younger than 18 with HIV. In this chain, TRBV28 is recombined with TRBJ2-4, and TRBD2 may be the D gene, going by 5 matching bases. Here the sequenced sample was CD45RA+ CD4+ T cells from PBMCs, taken from a donor given antiretroviral therapy, either interrupted or continuous. According to the study, the label for this sample's cell subset or site signals: naive CD4+ CD45RA+ CD45RO- T cells. The CDR3 region reads CASSFLTTGQGGIAKNIQYF. Here is the DNA: TGTGCCAGCAGTTTTCTGACGACGGGCCAAGGAGGTATAGCCAAAAACATTCAGTACTTC.